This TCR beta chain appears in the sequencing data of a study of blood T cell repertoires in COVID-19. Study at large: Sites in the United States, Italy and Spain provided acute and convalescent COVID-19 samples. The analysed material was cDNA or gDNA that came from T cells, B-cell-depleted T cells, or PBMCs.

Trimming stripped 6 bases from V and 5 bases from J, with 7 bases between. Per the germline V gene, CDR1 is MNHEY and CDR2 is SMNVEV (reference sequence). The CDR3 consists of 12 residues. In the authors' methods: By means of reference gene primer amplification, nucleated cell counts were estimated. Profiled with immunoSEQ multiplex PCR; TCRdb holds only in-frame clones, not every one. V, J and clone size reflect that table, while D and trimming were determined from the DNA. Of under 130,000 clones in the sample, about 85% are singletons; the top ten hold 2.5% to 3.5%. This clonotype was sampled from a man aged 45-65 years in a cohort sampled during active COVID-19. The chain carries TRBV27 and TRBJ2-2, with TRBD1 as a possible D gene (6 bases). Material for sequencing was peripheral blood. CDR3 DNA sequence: TGTGCCAGCAGGGACAGAACCGGGGAGCTGTTTTTT. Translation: CASRDRTGELFF.